The 21 T cell receptor beta chains reported below all come from one sample, sequenced in a study of T cells in narcolepsy (dated by TCRdb to the late 2010s). The method was the immunoSEQ multiplex PCR assay. TCRdb took this table from immuneACCESS and kept in-frame rearrangements with V and J called. Such tables lack part of the clones; where checked against another copy, unresolved V genes explain under half of the gap, and the rest is unexplained. The sample contains about 35,000 clones, approximately 90% of them found a single time. The top ten constitute over 0.8% of the sample. Sequencing was carried out using CD45RA- memory CD4+ T cells from PBMCs. The cell subset or site tag for this specimen amounts to: memory T cells sorted ex vivo from peripheral blood. Receptors originate from a human donor with narcolepsy.

The rearrangement joins TRBV28 to TRBJ2-4; D gene unclear. V gave up 2 bases and J gave up 1 base, with 12 bases separating them. This CDR3 is 16 amino acids long. Looked up from germline, CDR1 is MDHEN and CDR2 is SYDVKM. The CDR3 DNA reads as TGTGCCAGCAGTTTAGTGGACCAGGCGGCCAAAAACATTCAGTACTTC. Encoded protein: CASSLVDQAAKNIQYF.

The chain joins TRBV5-6 to TRBJ2-7, with D hard to call. V lost 2 bases, J lost 3 bases, and 9 bases lay in between. This CDR3 contains 13 residues. The germline CDR1 and CDR2 sequences are SGHDT and YYEEEE. The CDR3 sequence: CASSFEANYEQYF. The CDR3 nucleotides read TGTGCCAGCAGCTTCGAGGCCAACTACGAGCAGTACTTC.

The rearrangement links TRBV11-2 to TRBJ2-1; D is possibly TRBD2 (6 bases). Trimming shortened V by 4 bases and J by 9 bases, and 22 bases separated the two germline ends. This CDR3 is 16 amino acids long. Germline assignment: CDR1 SGHAT and CDR2 FQNNGV. Here the CDR3 DNA reads TGTGCCAGCAGCTCCCCCGGCGGGGTGCCAGGAAGTGAGCAGTTCTTC. Amino acids: CASSSPGGVPGSEQFF.

The table lists this clone with a few counts. This rearrangement joins TRBV21-1 to TRBJ1-4; the table names TRBD1, a call not compared with the DNA. TRBV21-1 is labeled a pseudogene. This CDR3 is built from 17 residues. The CDR3 sequence is CASSKHITGDNTEKLFF. The CDR3 region has the DNA TGTGCCAGCAGCAAGCACATAACAGGGGATAATACTGAAAAACTGTTTTTT.

V is TRBV14 and J is TRBJ1-2, with D unclear. The V gene lost 11 bases and the J gene lost 14 bases, with 30 bases spanning the gap. The CDR3 runs 14 residues. Germline assignment: CDR1 SGHDN and CDR2 FVKESK. The CDR3 spells CAGEYTNNLYSTTF. The CDR3 DNA follows: TGTGCCGGAGAATATACCAATAACTTATATAGTACTACCTTC. The full variable domain, with the rest looked up from reference TRBV14 and TRBJ1-2, is EAGVTQFPSHSVIEKGQTVTLRCDPISGHDNLYWYRRVMGKEIKFLLHFVKESKQDESGMPNNRFLAERTGGTYSTLKVQPAELEDSGVYFCAGEYTNNLYSTTFGSGTRLTVV.

This chain uses TRBV28 with TRBJ1-2, with D possibly being TRBD1 (6 bases). CDR3 length equals 14 residues. The V end lost 3 bases, the J end lost 8 bases, and 16 bases lay between the germline ends. Germline V gene sequence: CDR1 MDHEN, CDR2 SYDVKM. The CDR3 nucleotides are TGTGCCAGCAGTTTGGTTGGAGGGGGAGACGGCTACACCTTC. It specifies CASSLVGGGDGYTF.

This chain links TRBV5-4 with TRBJ2-2; TRBD1 aligns across 7 bases. Per the germline V gene, CDR1 is SGHNT and CDR2 is YYREEE (reference sequence). Trimming removed 0 bases from V and 5 bases from J; junction bases left unmatched: 4. The length of the CDR3 is 15 residues. The CDR3 protein is CASSLVAGGTGELFF. In nucleotides, the CDR3 is TGTGCCAGCAGCTTGGTGGCAGGGGGTACCGGGGAGCTGTTTTTT.

This clone has only one observation. The same CDR3 also results from other DNA sequences found in this sample. The V gene is TRBV28, the J gene TRBJ2-7; TRBD1 or TRBD2 may be the D gene (6 bases each). Trimming took 3 bases from V and 5 from J, leaving 23 bases between them. The CDR3 length is 17 residues. Germline CDR1 is MDHEN and CDR2 is SYDVKM. Here the CDR3 DNA reads TGTGCCAGCAGTTTGGGGGGCGTTGGCTCCTCCCCCCACGAGCAGTACTTC. As protein: CASSLGGVGSSPHEQYF. The variable domain in full, with the rest retrieved from reference TRBV28 and TRBJ2-7, is DVKVTQSSRYLVKRTGEKVFLECVQDMDHENMFWYRQDPGLGLRLIYFSYDVKMKEKGDIPEGYSVSREKKERFSLILESASTNQTSMYLCASSLGGVGSSPHEQYFGPGTRLTVT.

The J gene is TRBJ1-2, the V gene TRBV14; perhaps TRBD1 as D (5 bases). The CDR3 has 14 residues. Germline V gives CDR1 SGHDN, CDR2 FVKESK. Trimming cost V 4 bases and J 8 bases, with 17 bases left between them. CDR3 in DNA: TGTGCCAGCAGCCCTGCCGACAGAACGGGAGGCTACACCTTC. Translated: CASSPADRTGGYTF.

V gene TRBV30 combines with J gene TRBJ2-5, with D tentatively TRBD2 (5 bases). The CDR3 covers 11 residues. The germline V and J ends were trimmed by 3 bases and 4 bases, with 6 bases remaining between them. Germline loops: CDR1 GTSNPN, CDR2 SVGIG (reference sequence). The CDR3 protein is CAWRGLETQYF. Written as DNA, the CDR3 is TGTGCCTGGAGAGGACTAGAGACCCAGTACTTC. Supplemented by reference TRBV30 and TRBJ2-5, the full variable domain reads SQTIHQWPATLVQPVGSPLSLECTVEGTSNPNLYWYRQAAGRGLQLLFYSVGIGQISSEVPQNLSASRPQDRQFILSSKKLLLSDSGFYLCAWRGLETQYFGPGTRLLVL.

The count of this clone is one. This chain joins TRBV27 and TRBJ1-2, with D possibly being TRBD1 (5 bases). Germline V gives CDR1 MNHEY, CDR2 SMNVEV (reference sequence). The CDR3 has 15 residues. V was clipped by 7 bases and J by 4 bases, with 19 bases between them. CDR3 in amino acids: CASTPAGRGGYGYTF. Here the CDR3 DNA reads TGTGCCAGCACTCCCGCGGGCCGCGGGGGCTATGGCTACACCTTC.

V usage is TRBV28 and J usage is TRBJ2-7, with TRBD2 as a possible D gene (5 bases). V was cut by 3 bases and J by 3 bases, with 12 bases left in between. The germline CDR1 and CDR2 sequences are MDHEN and SYDVKM. The CDR3 runs 14 residues. Written as DNA, the CDR3 is TGTGCCAGCAGTTTTGGGTGGGAGAACTACGAGCAGTACTTC. As protein: CASSFGWENYEQYF.

This chain joins TRBV11-2 and TRBJ2-7; D is tentatively TRBD1 or TRBD2 (7 bases each). The V gene's germline CDR1 is SGHAT and CDR2 FQNNGV. V was pared by 3 bases and J by 4 bases, with 13 bases between. The CDR3 sequence is 14 residues long. The CDR3 DNA reads as TGTGCCAGCAGCTTTTCAGGGGGGGCGTACGAGCAGTACTTC. Amino acids: CASSFSGGAYEQYF.

The chain has TRBV6-1 and TRBJ2-5, with TRBD2 identical over 12 bases. The junction had 6 bases not matched to a gene; V was cut back by 5 bases and J by 5 bases. Germline V CDR1 and CDR2: MNHNS, SASEGT. The CDR3 is made up of 15 amino acids. The CDR3 sequence: CASSSYTSGRETQYF. CDR3 sequence (DNA): TGTGCCAGCAGTAGCTACACTAGCGGGAGGGAGACCCAGTACTTC.

This clone was counted once. V is TRBV9 and J is TRBJ2-3; 7 nucleotides line up with TRBD2. Germline loops: CDR1 SGDLS, CDR2 YYNGEE. The ends lost 4 bases at V and 0 bases at J; junction bases unmatched: 5. This CDR3 contains 15 residues. DNA for the CDR3: TGTGCCAGCAGCCCCGGGGGACTAAGCACAGATACGCAGTATTTT. The encoded protein is CASSPGGLSTDTQYF.

The chain is built from TRBV10-3 and TRBJ2-1; possibly TRBD2 for D (5 bases). The CDR3 runs 14 residues. In germline, CDR1 is ENHRY, CDR2 SYGVKD. The germline V and J ends were trimmed by 10 bases and 2 bases, with 15 bases remaining between them. The CDR3 nucleotides are TGTGCCACCCAGACTACAACTACCTACAATGAGCAGTTCTTC. Amino acids: CATQTTTTYNEQFF.

The gene calls are TRBV7-8 and TRBJ2-2, with D possibly TRBD1 on 6 matching bases. The germline CDR1 and CDR2 sequences are SGHVS and FQNEAQ. This CDR3 has 17 amino acids. Trimming left V 1 base short and J 4 bases short, with 16 bases between. CDR3 region: CASSLGRWGPSTGELFF. The DNA of the CDR3 is TGTGCCAGCAGCTTAGGGAGGTGGGGGCCCTCCACCGGGGAGCTGTTTTTT. Using reference TRBV7-8 and TRBJ2-2 for the parts outside the CDR3, the full variable domain is GAGVSQSPRYKVAKRGQDVALRCDPISGHVSLFWYQQALGQGPEFLTYFQNEAQLDKSGLPSDRFFAERPEGSVSTLKIQRTQQEDSAVYLCASSLGRWGPSTGELFFGEGSRLTVL.

V usage is TRBV18 and J usage is TRBJ1-3; D uncertain. Trimming cost V 0 bases and J 0 bases, with 9 bases left between them. The CDR3 loop spans 16 amino acids. CDR1 is KGHSH and CDR2 is LQKENI in the germline V gene. CDR3 nucleotides: TGTGCCAGCTCACCACCGGCGGGGAGCTCTGGAAACACCATATATTTT. As protein: CASSPPAGSSGNTIYF.

CDR3 amino acids: CASSSTAFYEQYF. The CDR3 region has the DNA TGTGCCAGCAGCTCGACAGCATTTTACGAGCAGTACTTC. The V gene is TRBV7-8, the J gene TRBJ2-7; D is possibly TRBD1 (5 bases). This CDR3 is 13 amino acids long. Deletions cut 4 bases from V and 4 bases from J, with 11 bases between. Germline V gene data show CDR1 as SGHVS and CDR2 as FQNEAQ.

The chain is built from TRBV5-1 and TRBJ2-3; a possible D gene is TRBD2 (5 bases). CDR1 is SGHRS, CDR2 YFSETQ, per germline. V lost 0 bases to trimming and J lost 2 bases, with 13 bases between them. The length of the CDR3 is 16 residues. The CDR3: CASSLGGSGNTDTQYF. CDR3 nucleotides: TGCGCCAGCAGCTTGGGAGGGTCTGGGAACACAGATACGCAGTATTTT. Combining the CDR3 with reference TRBV5-1 and TRBJ2-3 gives the whole variable domain KAGVTQTPRYLIKTRGQQVTLSCSPISGHRSVSWYQQTPGQGLQFLFEYFSETQRNKGNFPGRFSGRQFSNSRSEMNVSTLELGDSALYLCASSLGGSGNTDTQYFGPGTRLTVL.

V usage is TRBV10-3 and J usage is TRBJ2-5, with D possibly being TRBD1 (5 bases). V was clipped by 7 bases and J by 2 bases, with 11 bases between them. Germline-derived CDR1 and CDR2 are ENHRY and SYGVKD. The CDR3 consists of 13 residues. The CDR3 DNA sequence: TGTGCCATCAAGTCTGACAGTCAAGAGACCCAGTACTTC. Protein product: CAIKSDSQETQYF.